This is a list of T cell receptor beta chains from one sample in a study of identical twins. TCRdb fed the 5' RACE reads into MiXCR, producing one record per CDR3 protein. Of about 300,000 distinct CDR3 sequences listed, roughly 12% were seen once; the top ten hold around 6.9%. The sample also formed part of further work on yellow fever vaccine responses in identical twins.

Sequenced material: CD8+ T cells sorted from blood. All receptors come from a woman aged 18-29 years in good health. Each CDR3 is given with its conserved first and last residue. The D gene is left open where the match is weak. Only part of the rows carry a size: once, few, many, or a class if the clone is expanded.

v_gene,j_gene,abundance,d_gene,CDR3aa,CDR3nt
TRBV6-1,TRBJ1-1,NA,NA,CASTPPTGSPTEAFF,TGTGCCAGCACCCCCCCCACAGGGTCCCCGACTGAAGCTTTCTTT
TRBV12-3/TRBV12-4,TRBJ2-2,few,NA,CASSLASGPWELFF,TGTGCCAGCAGTTTAGCCTCGGGCCCATGGGAGCTGTTTTTT
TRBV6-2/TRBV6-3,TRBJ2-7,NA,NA,CASSRDGYYEQYF,TGTGCCAGCAGTCGGGACGGATACTACGAGCAGTACTTC
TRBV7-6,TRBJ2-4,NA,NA,CASSPRGQVDIQYF,TGTGCCAGCAGCCCCCGAGGGCAGGTCGACATTCAGTACTTC
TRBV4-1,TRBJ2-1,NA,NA,CASSHGPNSNEQFF,TGCGCCAGCAGCCACGGACCGAACTCAAATGAGCAGTTCTTC
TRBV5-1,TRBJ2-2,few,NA,CASSLAGSRELFF,TGCGCCAGCAGCTTAGCAGGGTCCCGGGAGCTGTTTTTT
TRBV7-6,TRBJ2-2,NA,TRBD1,CASSLARSTGGIGTGELFF,TGTGCCAGCAGCTTGGCGAGAAGCACAGGGGGTATTGGGACCGGGGAGCTGTTTTTT
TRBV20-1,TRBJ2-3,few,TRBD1,CSATNRDRGEDTQYF,TGCAGTGCTACTAACCGGGACAGGGGTGAAGATACGCAGTATTTT
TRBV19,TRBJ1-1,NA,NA,CATRTAGTRREEAFF,TGTGCCACCAGAACAGCCGGGACCCGAAGAGAAGAAGCTTTCTTT
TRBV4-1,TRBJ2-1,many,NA,CASSLGMGGQSYNEQFF,TGCGCCAGCAGCCTGGGGATGGGGGGGCAATCCTACAATGAGCAGTTCTTC
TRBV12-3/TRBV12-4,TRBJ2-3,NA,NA,CASSSTPGHSASTDTQYF,TGTGCCAGCAGTTCCACCCCGGGACACAGTGCTAGCACAGATACGCAGTATTTT
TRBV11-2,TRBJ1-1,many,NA,CASSINTEAFF,TGTGCCAGCAGCATCAACACTGAAGCTTTCTTT
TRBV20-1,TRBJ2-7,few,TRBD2,CSARPSGSHLYEQYF,TGCAGTGCTAGACCTAGCGGGTCCCACCTCTACGAGCAGTACTTC
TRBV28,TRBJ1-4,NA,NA,CASSLFPGLNEKLFF,TGTGCCAGCAGTTTATTTCCCGGACTTAATGAAAAACTGTTTTTT
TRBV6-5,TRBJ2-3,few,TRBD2,CASSYTAAGDTTDTQYF,TGTGCCAGCAGTTATACCGCCGCGGGGGATACCACAGATACGCAGTATTTT
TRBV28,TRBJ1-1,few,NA,CASTYRGFRDTEAFF,TGTGCCAGCACCTACCGCGGGTTTCGGGACACTGAAGCTTTCTTT
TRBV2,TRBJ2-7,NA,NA,CASSGDGSYEQYF,TGTGCCAGCAGTGGAGATGGATCCTACGAGCAGTACTTC
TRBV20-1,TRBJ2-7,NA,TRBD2,CSASGLAGVPYEQYF,TGCAGTGCTAGCGGACTAGCGGGAGTCCCCTACGAGCAGTACTTC
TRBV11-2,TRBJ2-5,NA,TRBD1,CASSLGTGYQETQYF,TGTGCCAGCAGCCTAGGGACAGGGTACCAAGAGACCCAGTACTTC
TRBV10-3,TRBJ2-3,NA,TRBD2,CAISESAGLGADTQYF,TGTGCCATCAGTGAGTCGGCGGGACTAGGGGCAGATACGCAGTATTTT
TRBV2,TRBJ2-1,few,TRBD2,CASREILAGGTYNEQFF,TGTGCCAGCAGGGAAATACTAGCGGGGGGCACCTACAATGAGCAGTTCTTC
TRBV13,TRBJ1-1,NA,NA,CASNAMDGNTEAFF,TGTGCCAGCAACGCAATGGACGGCAACACTGAAGCTTTCTTT
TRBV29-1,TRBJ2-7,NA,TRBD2,CSAGTSVNYEQYF,TGCAGCGCCGGGACTAGCGTCAACTACGAGCAGTACTTC
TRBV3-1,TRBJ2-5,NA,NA,CASSQRSTGTQYF,TGTGCCAGCAGCCAAAGGTCTACCGGGACCCAGTACTTC
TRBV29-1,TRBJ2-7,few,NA,CSVASGGYYEQYF,TGCAGCGTTGCCAGCGGCGGGTACTACGAGCAGTACTTC
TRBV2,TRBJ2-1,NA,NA,CASTNEESSYNEQFF,TGTGCCAGCACGAATGAAGAGAGCTCCTACAATGAGCAGTTCTTC
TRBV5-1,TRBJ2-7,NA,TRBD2,CASSLGLAGVSEQYF,TGCGCCAGCAGCTTGGGACTAGCGGGAGTTTCCGAGCAGTACTTC
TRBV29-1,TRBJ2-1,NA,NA,CSVDALDSSSYNEQFF,TGCAGCGTTGATGCGCTGGACTCAAGCTCCTACAATGAGCAGTTCTTC
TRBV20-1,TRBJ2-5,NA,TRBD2,CSARDTSGRAEETQYF,TGCAGTGCTAGAGACACTAGCGGGAGGGCCGAGGAGACCCAGTACTTC
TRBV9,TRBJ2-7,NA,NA,CASSPQGSGSYEQYF,TGTGCCAGCAGCCCTCAGGGATCGGGCTCCTACGAGCAGTACTTC
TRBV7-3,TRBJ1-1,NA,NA,CASSAGAGGEAFF,TGTGCCAGCAGCGCCGGAGCCGGGGGTGAAGCTTTCTTT
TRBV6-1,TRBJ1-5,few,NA,CASSEEVGGNQPQHF,TGTGCCAGCAGTGAAGAAGTAGGCGGCAATCAGCCCCAGCATTTT
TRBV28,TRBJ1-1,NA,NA,CASSLRGGGLKTEAFF,TGTGCCAGCAGTTTGCGCGGGGGCGGGTTAAAGACTGAAGCTTTCTTT
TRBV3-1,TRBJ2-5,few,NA,CASGERSGQETQYF,TGTGCCAGCGGGGAACGGAGCGGTCAAGAGACCCAGTACTTC
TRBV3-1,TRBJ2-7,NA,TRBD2,CASSPRREGLYEQYF,TGTGCCAGCAGCCCAAGGCGGGAGGGCCTTTACGAGCAGTACTTC
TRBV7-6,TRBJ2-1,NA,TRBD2,CASSLVAGGINEQFF,TGTGCCAGCAGCTTAGTGGCGGGGGGTATTAATGAGCAGTTCTTC
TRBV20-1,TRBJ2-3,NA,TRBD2,CSANGLAGEADTQYF,TGCAGTGCTAATGGACTAGCGGGGGAAGCAGATACGCAGTATTTT
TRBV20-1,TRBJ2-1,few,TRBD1,CSARDRDRSLNEQFF,TGCAGTGCTAGAGACCGGGACAGGAGTCTCAATGAGCAGTTCTTC
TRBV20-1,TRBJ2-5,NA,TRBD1,CCARDRSWDRVQETQYF,TGCTGTGCTAGAGATAGGAGCTGGGACAGAGTCCAAGAGACCCAGTACTTC
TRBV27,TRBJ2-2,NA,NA,CASSLSRMAGELFF,TGTGCCAGCAGTTTATCTAGGATGGCCGGGGAGCTGTTTTTT
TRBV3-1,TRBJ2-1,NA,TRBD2,CASSQDQTSGGPYNEQFF,TGTGCCAGCAGCCAAGATCAGACTAGCGGGGGCCCATACAATGAGCAGTTCTTC
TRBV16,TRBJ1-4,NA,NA,CASSLLKVANEKLFF,TGTGCCAGCAGCCTCCTGAAGGTTGCTAATGAAAAACTGTTTTTT
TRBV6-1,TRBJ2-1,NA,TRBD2,CASRDTGTTHNEQFF,TGTGCCAGCAGGGACACCGGGACTACCCACAATGAGCAGTTCTTC
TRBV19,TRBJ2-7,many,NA,CASSTGTYRYEQYF,TGTGCCAGTAGTACCGGGACTTATAGATACGAGCAGTACTTC
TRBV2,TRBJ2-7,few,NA,CASTQFGTPPYEQYF,TGTGCCAGCACCCAGTTTGGGACGCCTCCCTACGAGCAGTACTTC
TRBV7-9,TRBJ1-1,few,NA,CASSLILGPMNTEAFF,TGTGCCAGCAGCTTAATTCTTGGACCGATGAACACTGAAGCTTTCTTT
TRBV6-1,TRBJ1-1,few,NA,CATGMRSTEAFF,TGTGCCACAGGCATGAGGAGCACTGAAGCTTTCTTT
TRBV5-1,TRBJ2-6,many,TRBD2,CASFGRDYSGANVLTF,TGCGCCAGTTTCGGTCGGGACTACTCTGGGGCCAACGTCCTGACTTTC
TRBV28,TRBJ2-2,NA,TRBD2,CASSSPGLANLNTGELFF,TGTGCCAGCAGTTCTCCGGGACTAGCGAATTTAAACACCGGGGAGCTGTTTTTT
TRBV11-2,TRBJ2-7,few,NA,CASSLGKIGPGRRYEQYF,TGTGCCAGCAGCTTAGGGAAGATTGGGCCAGGACGGAGATACGAGCAGTACTTC
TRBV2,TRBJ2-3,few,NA,CAIPTKAWRDTQYF,TGTGCCATTCCAACGAAGGCCTGGCGAGATACGCAGTATTTT
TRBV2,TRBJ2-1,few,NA,CASSNRGLRNEQFF,TGTGCCAGCAGTAATCGGGGGTTGAGGAATGAGCAGTTCTTC
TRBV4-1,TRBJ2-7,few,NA,CASSQEVRSYEQYF,TGCGCCAGCAGCCAAGAAGTTCGCTCCTACGAGCAGTACTTC
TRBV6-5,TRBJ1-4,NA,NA,CASSSSGATGMNEKLFF,TGTGCCAGCAGTTCCTCTGGGGCGACGGGGATGAATGAAAAACTGTTTTTT
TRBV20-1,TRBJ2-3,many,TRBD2,CSARTGQGGLAGAPEYF,TGCAGTGCTAGGACCGGACAGGGTGGACTAGCGGGGGCCCCGGAGTATTTT